These T cell receptor beta chains were read from a single sample in a study of T cells in Graves' hyperthyroidism and ophthalmopathy. TCRdb passed the multiplex PCR reads through MiXCR, listing each CDR3 protein once. The sample lists about 560,000 distinct CDR3 sequences, 15% to 20% occurring once. Sequencing input: blood. The receptor source for this set is a woman aged 18-29 years with Graves' hyperthyroidism. The CDR3 runs from the conserved cysteine through the conserved F or W. D genes are given only for firm matches. A clone size is listed for some rows: how often the clone was seen (once, few, many), or a class if it is expanded.

clone size | D gene | J gene | V gene | CDR3 protein | CDR3 DNA
few | - | TRBJ2-1 | TRBV9 | CASSATTLASEQFF | TGTGCCAGCAGCGCAACCACTCTAGCGAGTGAGCAGTTCTTC
many | - | TRBJ1-2 | TRBV12-3/TRBV12-4 | CASSFSRDYGYTF | TGTGCCAGCAGTTTCTCGAGGGACTATGGCTACACCTTC
many | - | TRBJ2-7 | TRBV20-1 | CSARLTSGYEQYF | TGCAGTGCTAGATTAACCAGCGGCTACGAGCAGTACTTC
few | TRBD1 | TRBJ1-1 | TRBV29-1 | CSYTTGVSEAFF | TGCAGCTACACGACAGGGGTGAGTGAAGCTTTCTTT
- | - | TRBJ1-3 | TRBV14 | CASSQVRRGWSGNTIYF | TGTGCCAGCAGCCAAGTTCGGCGGGGATGGTCTGGAAACACCATATATTTT
many | - | TRBJ2-1 | TRBV28 | CASSDNEQFF | TGTGCCAGCAGCGACAATGAGCAGTTCTTC
few | - | TRBJ2-2 | TRBV6-4 | CASSRRGNTGELFF | TGTGCCAGCAGTCGCAGGGGGAACACCGGGGAGCTGTTTTTT
few | - | TRBJ1-5 | TRBV27 | CASSLLGLSNQPQHF | TGTGCCAGCAGCCTCCTGGGGTTGAGCAATCAGCCCCAGCATTTT
few | - | TRBJ1-6 | TRBV11-3 | CASSSGLGNSPLHF | TGTGCCAGCAGCTCCGGACTTGGGAATTCACCCCTCCACTTT
few | - | TRBJ1-4 | TRBV6-1 | CATSVGAVGEKLFF | TGTGCCACGTCTGTAGGAGCGGTTGGTGAAAAACTGTTTTTT
many | - | TRBJ2-7 | TRBV9 | CASSPREEPLVYEQYF | TGTGCCAGCAGCCCTCGTGAAGAACCCTTAGTGTACGAGCAGTACTTC
many | - | TRBJ2-7 | TRBV5-1 | CASSLAPRDEQYF | TGCGCCAGCAGCTTGGCCCCGAGGGACGAGCAGTACTTC
many | TRBD2 | TRBJ2-3 | TRBV2 | CASRGTSGRLVTQYF | TGTGCCAGCAGGGGGACTAGCGGGAGATTGGTTACGCAGTATTTT
few | - | TRBJ1-2 | TRBV20-1 | CSARDGQPSF | TGCAGTGCTAGAGACGGGCAGCCCTCCTTC